The 15 T cell receptor beta chains below come from one sample, sequenced in a study of preoperative IRX-2 immunotherapy in early breast cancer. Clones were read by immunoSEQ multiplex PCR, and TCRdb kept only the in-frame ones, dropping some. Altogether approximately 96,000 clones are present, roughly 90% being singletons, with the ten largest covering about 2%. Described treatment: preoperative locoregional IRX-2 cytokine immunotherapy. The input for sequencing was tumor tissue, taken after IRX-2 immunotherapy. All receptors come from a human donor with breast cancer.

The chain joins TRBV6-7 to TRBJ1-2; D may be TRBD1 (6 bases). Being an ORF, TRBV6-7 has a function that is uncertain. The V end lost 6 bases, the J end lost 2 bases, and 10 bases lay between the germline ends. This CDR3 is 13 amino acids long. The CDR3 DNA sequence: TGTGCCAGCAGCGAGACAGGAAACTATGGCTACACCTTC. This sequence encodes CASSETGNYGYTF.

The V and J genes are TRBV18 and TRBJ2-3, with unresolved D. The germline V and J ends were trimmed by 6 bases and 5 bases, with 18 bases remaining between them. Germline assignment: CDR1 KGHSH and CDR2 LQKENI. This CDR3 is built from 15 residues. The CDR3 DNA is TGTGCCAGCTCCCGGGCGCAGGCGGTGATAGATACGCAGTATTTT. Its protein is CASSRAQAVIDTQYF. The full variable domain, in which reference TRBV18 and TRBJ2-3 provide the parts outside the CDR3, is NAGVMQNPRHLVRRRGQEARLRCSPMKGHSHVYWYRQLPEEGLKFMVYLQKENIIDESGMPKERFSAEFPKEGPSILRIQQVVRGDSAAYFCASSRAQAVIDTQYFGPGTRLTVL.

The chain carries TRBV5-1 and TRBJ1-4, with D possibly matching TRBD1 (5 bases). Between the trimmed V and J ends, which lost 0 bases and 7 bases, there was a span of 13 bases. In germline, CDR1 is SGHRS, CDR2 YFSETQ. The CDR3 runs to 15 residues. CDR3 bases: TGCGCCAGCAGCTTGGGCGTGGGGGTATTTGAAAAACTGTTTTTT. It encodes CASSLGVGVFEKLFF.

The rearrangement joins TRBV14 to TRBJ2-1; D not resolved. Trimming took 1 base from V and 13 from J, leaving 14 bases between them. Per germline, CDR1 SGHDN and CDR2 FVKESK. This CDR3 has 13 residues. The CDR3 protein is CASSQVPEITQFF. The CDR3 coding sequence is TGTGCCAGCAGCCAAGTTCCAGAGATAACCCAGTTCTTC. The complete variable domain, with remaining parts taken from reference TRBV14 and TRBJ2-1, reads EAGVTQFPSHSVIEKGQTVTLRCDPISGHDNLYWYRRVMGKEIKFLLHFVKESKQDESGMPNNRFLAERTGGTYSTLKVQPAELEDSGVYFCASSQVPEITQFFGPGTRLTVL.

This chain joins TRBV7-7 and TRBJ1-2, with a possible D match to TRBD1 (6 bases). The CDR3 spans 14 residues. The V gene's germline CDR1 is SSHAT and CDR2 FNYEAQ (reference sequence). Trimming took off 6 bases at V and 2 bases at J, with 13 bases between the two ends. The CDR3 here is CASSTVGGNYGYTF. Here the CDR3 DNA reads TGTGCCAGCAGTACAGTAGGGGGGAACTATGGCTACACCTTC.

This clone has more than one count but fewer than ten. The chain couples TRBV11-3 to TRBJ1-6; the D is unclear. V was pared by 2 bases and J by 4 bases, with 21 bases between. The CDR3 is 19 residues long. Germline CDR1 is SGHNT and CDR2 is YENEEA. The CDR3 here is CASSLHLFRGAGYNSPLHF. The CDR3 coding sequence is TGTGCCAGCAGCTTACATCTCTTCCGCGGTGCGGGGTATAATTCACCCCTCCACTTT. The full variable domain, completed using reference TRBV11-3 and TRBJ1-6, is EAGVVQSPRYKIIEKKQPVAFWCNPISGHNTLYWYLQNLGQGPELLIRYENEEAVDDSQLPKDRFSAERLKGVDSTLKIQPAELGDSAVYLCASSLHLFRGAGYNSPLHFGNGTRLTVT.

On this clone: At one end the junction does not follow the germline gene, possibly because of a read error. The gene calls are TRBV9 and TRBJ2-7; D gene uncertain. The CDR3 consists of 13 residues. Germline V lookup: CDR1 SGDLS, CDR2 YYNGEE. CDR3 coding DNA: TGTGCCAGCGGCGTGGTTGGACCCTACGAGCAGTACTTC. This codes for CASGVVGPYEQYF.

The chain has TRBV6-8 and TRBJ1-5; perhaps TRBD1 as D (6 bases). The CDR3 sequence is 15 residues long. Trimming pared 6 bases from V and 0 bases from J, leaving 12 bases between. The V gene's germline CDR1 is MNHGY and CDR2 SAAAGT. The CDR3 DNA is TGTGCCAGCAGGGTCGGACAGACTAGCAATCAGCCCCAGCATTTT. This gives the protein CASRVGQTSNQPQHF.

This clone showed up just a few times. The chain combines TRBV7-1 with TRBJ1-1; perhaps TRBD1 as D (6 bases). TRBV7-1 is noted as an ORF with a role that remains uncertain. Trimming cost V 4 bases and J 4 bases, with 16 bases left between them. This CDR3 comprises 15 residues. Here the CDR3 reads CASSLKISRGTEAFF. The DNA for the CDR3 is TGTGCCAGCAGCTTAAAGATTAGCAGGGGCACTGAAGCTTTCTTT.

This clone has just a few counts. CDR3 sequence: CASSLSGTSTNYEQYF. In DNA, the CDR3 is TGTGCCAGCAGCTTATCCGGGACTAGCACAAACTACGAGCAGTACTTC. The chain joins TRBV11-3 to TRBJ2-7, with 9 positions matching TRBD2. From germline, CDR1 is SGHNT and CDR2 YENEEA. V lost 2 bases, J lost 3 bases, and 8 bases stayed unmatched. This CDR3 contains 16 residues.

The chain couples TRBV6-7 to TRBJ1-5, with TRBD1 matching 10 bases. TRBV6-7 is reported as an ORF; its role is uncertain. Unmatched junction bases numbered 7, after V lost 6 bases and J lost 5 bases. The CDR3 spans 15 residues. This chain's CDR3 is CASSTGQGWDQPQHF. The CDR3 region has the DNA TGTGCCAGCAGCACGGGACAGGGGTGGGATCAGCCCCAGCATTTT.

This clone was counted between two and nine times. CDR3 amino acids: CAWSVGGTRAFF. In nucleotides, the CDR3 is TGTGCCTGGAGTGTAGGGGGTACTCGAGCTTTCTTT. V usage is TRBV30 and J usage is TRBJ1-1, with D tentatively TRBD1 (6 bases). CDR3 length: 12 residues. V gave up 0 bases and J gave up 10 bases, with 12 bases separating them. Germline-derived CDR1 and CDR2 are GTSNPN and SVGIG (reference sequence).

The chain couples TRBV5-1 to TRBJ2-1; D possibly corresponds to TRBD1 (6 bases). V lost 1 base to trimming and J lost 4 bases, with 15 bases between them. This CDR3 contains 16 residues. The V gene's germline CDR1 is SGHRS and CDR2 YFSETQ. The DNA for the CDR3 is TGCGCCAGCAGCTTGACAGGGATAGCAGAATACAATGAGCAGTTCTTC. Translated, it gives CASSLTGIAEYNEQFF.

The chain employs TRBV6-8 and TRBJ1-4, with TRBD1 identical over 8 bases. Losses at the gene ends were 2 bases for V and 3 bases for J; bases not matched to a gene: 5. Per the germline V gene, CDR1 is MNHGY and CDR2 is SAAAGT. The CDR3 runs to 16 residues. The CDR3 loop is CASSYDRDRPNEKLFF. The CDR3 nucleotides read TGTGCCAGCAGTTACGACCGGGACAGGCCTAATGAAAAACTGTTTTTT.

In this sample, this clone turned up once. The chain combines TRBV5-1 with TRBJ2-2; D is uncertain. Looked up from germline, CDR1 is SGHRS and CDR2 is YFSETQ. The CDR3 runs to 16 residues. Trimming took off 1 base at V and 1 base at J, with 11 bases between the two ends. The CDR3: CASSLWAGLNTGELFF. In nucleotides, the CDR3 is TGCGCCAGCAGCTTGTGGGCCGGGCTGAACACCGGGGAGCTGTTTTTT.